One T cell receptor (beta chain) is described in this entry. Its specificity is not known. RNA, once extracted, was reverse transcribed into cDNA for use as the sequencing template. TCRdb's table, derived via immunoSEQ multiplex PCR, lists solely in-frame clones and lacks some. The sample lists approximately 130,000 clones; 47% were seen once. This sample was taken from a study of CD8+ T cells in alopecia areata. Regarding the study as a whole: TCR sharing was clearer in mice than between patients, perhaps partly owing to patient HLA diversity.

Germline values: CDR1 GTSNPN, CDR2 SVGIG (reference sequence). The V end was cut by 0 bases, the J end by 3 bases, with 12 bases between. The CDR3 spans 15 residues. Peripheral blood and lesional scalp punch biopsies came from alopecia areata patients. A FACSAria was used to sort CD4+ and CD8+ T cells. These cells came from PBMCs. The V call is TRBV30, the J call TRBJ1-3; perhaps TRBD1 as D (6 bases). The sequencing input was NKG2D-low CD8+ T cells sorted from blood. This clonotype was sampled from a human donor with alopecia areata. CDR3 residues: CAWSVSAGDGNTIYF. CDR3 nucleotide sequence: TGTGCCTGGAGTGTAAGCGCAGGGGATGGAAACACCATATATTTT.